The TCR beta chain described here comes from a study of blood T cell repertoires in COVID-19. For the study at large: COVID-19 samples from acute and convalescent phases originated in the United States, Italy and Spain. PBMCs, B-cell-depleted T cells, or T cells were the source of the cDNA or gDNA that made up the material.

Notes on this clone: This sample also contains other DNA sequences that code for the same CDR3.

CDR3 size: 15 residues. The V and J ends lost 3 bases and 5 bases, in that order; junction bases with no gene match: 6. Germline lookup yields CDR1 SGHRS and CDR2 YFSETQ. Study processing details: It was from reference gene primer amplification that nucleated cell counts were estimated. Here immunoSEQ multiplex PCR was the method, and the copy in TCRdb shows in-frame clones only, minus some. The V and J calls and the clone size are those of that table, but D and trimming were determined from the DNA. The sample carries more than 150,000 clones, roughly nine tenths recorded once. This TCR was recovered from a man in his forties or fifties with acute or convalescent COVID-19. Sequenced material: peripheral blood. The genes are TRBV5-1 and TRBJ1-5, with TRBD1 identical over 9 bases. DNA of the CDR3: TGCGCCAGCAGCTCCGGGACAGGGCGCGATCAGCCCCAGCATTTT. Its protein product is CASSSGTGRDQPQHF. Full variable domain (remainder filled in from reference TRBV5-1 and TRBJ1-5): KAGVTQTPRYLIKTRGQQVTLSCSPISGHRSVSWYQQTPGQGLQFLFEYFSETQRNKGNFPGRFSGRQFSNSRSEMNVSTLELGDSALYLCASSSGTGRDQPQHFGDGTRLSIL.